A single sample gave rise to the 15 T cell receptor beta chains below, sequenced in a study of blood T cell repertoires in COVID-19. Produced via immunoSEQ multiplex PCR; TCRdb's table is partial and in-frame only. The sample consists of roughly 250,000 clones, 88% of them appearing once. Input material: PBMCs or T cells enriched from blood (not recorded which). Receptors were obtained from a woman between 50 and 59 years old who had recovered from COVID-19.

This chain's CDR3 is CASSVGTTNTGELFF. The CDR3 nucleotides read TGTGCCAGCAGCGTCGGGACAACGAACACCGGGGAGCTGTTTTTT. This chain uses TRBV9 with TRBJ2-2, with a tentative D call TRBD1 (6 bases). CDR1 is SGDLS, CDR2 YYNGEE, per germline. The CDR3 loop spans 15 amino acids. V lost 2 bases to trimming and J lost 0 bases, with 8 bases between them.

The rearrangement links TRBV29-1 to TRBJ2-1; 16 bases match TRBD2. V lost 2 bases, J lost 9 bases, and 4 bases stayed unmatched. In germline, CDR1 is SQVTM, CDR2 ANQGSEA. The CDR3 is 15 residues long. For the CDR3, the DNA is TGCAGCGTTGAACGGGGACTAGCGGGAGGGGGTGAGCAGTTCTTC. Its translation: CSVERGLAGGGEQFF.

The chain uses TRBV29-1 and TRBJ1-3, with a weak D call TRBD1 (6 bases). This CDR3 is built from 13 residues. CDR1 is SQVTM and CDR2 is ANQGSEA in the germline V gene. Between the trimmed V and J ends, which lost 6 bases and 3 bases, there was a span of 12 bases. The CDR3 DNA follows: TGCAGCGTCTTAACAGGGATTGGAAACACCATATATTTT. The encoded protein is CSVLTGIGNTIYF.

With regard to this clone: In the same sample, other DNA sequences code for this CDR3. The chain carries TRBV5-1 and TRBJ2-7; 9 bases agree with TRBD1. V shed 2 bases and J 2 bases; nucleotides not matched to a gene: 2. The length of the CDR3 is 14 residues. Per germline, CDR1 SGHRS and CDR2 YFSETQ. The CDR3 is CASSFTGGTYEQYF. Here the CDR3 DNA reads TGCGCCAGCAGCTTTACAGGGGGCACCTACGAGCAGTACTTC.

The rearrangement joins TRBV6-5 to TRBJ1-6; 7 bases fit TRBD1. This CDR3 contains 13 residues. The germline gives CDR1 MNHEY, CDR2 SVGAGI. V lost 5 bases and J lost 10; bases outside the gene matches: 5. CDR3 in DNA: TGTGCCAGCAGTCCAGGGGGATGGTCACCCCTCCACTTT. Translation: CASSPGGWSPLHF.

CDR3 protein: CASSRATGSGNTIYF. CDR3 nucleotides: TGTGCCAGCAGCAGAGCGACAGGCTCTGGAAACACCATATATTTT. The chain recombines TRBV21-1 with TRBJ1-3; TRBD1, the D gene given by the table, was not confirmed from the DNA. TRBV21-1 is an annotated pseudogene. This CDR3 has 15 residues.

V and J are TRBV6-5 and TRBJ1-5; a weak D match, TRBD1 (6 bases). The CDR3 has 15 residues. The V and J ends lost 0 bases and 6 bases respectively, with 12 bases between them. Germline CDR1 reads MNHEY; CDR2 reads SVGAGI. The CDR3 loop is CASSYSWGQGQPQHF. The CDR3 nucleotides are TGTGCCAGCAGTTACTCCTGGGGGCAGGGTCAGCCCCAGCATTTT.

CDR3 coding DNA: TGTGCCAGCAGCCAACCCCCGGCGGGGGGGACTGAAGCTTTCTTT. Translation: CASSQPPAGGTEAFF. The V gene is TRBV16, the J gene TRBJ1-1; a possible D gene is TRBD1 (5 bases). Trimming cost V 2 bases and J 5 bases, with 15 bases left between them. Germline-derived CDR1 and CDR2 are KGHSY and FQNENV. The CDR3 loop spans 15 amino acids.

The rearrangement links TRBV7-9 to TRBJ1-5; 8 bases align to TRBD1. The germline gives CDR1 SEHNR, CDR2 FQNEAQ (reference sequence). V lost 5 bases and J lost 3; bases outside the gene matches: 6. The CDR3 loop spans 15 amino acids. The CDR3 sequence is CASSRGQGSNQPQHF. CDR3 sequence (DNA): TGTGCCAGCAGCAGAGGACAGGGATCCAATCAGCCCCAGCATTTT.

This clone has a single count. The rearrangement links TRBV7-8 to TRBJ1-1; 8 bases fit TRBD1. This CDR3 has 14 amino acids. The V and J ends lost 2 bases and 11 bases, in that order; junction bases with no gene match: 10. The germline CDR1 and CDR2 sequences are SGHVS and FQNEAQ. CDR3 sequence (DNA): TGTGCCAGCAGCTTAAGCCGACAGGGGACGACGGCTTTCTTT. Translating gives CASSLSRQGTTAFF.

This chain links TRBV4-3 with TRBJ1-2; perhaps TRBD1 as D (6 bases). Germline CDR1 and CDR2: LGHNA and YSLEER. Trimming pared 3 bases from V and 4 bases from J, leaving 18 bases between. The CDR3 sequence is 16 residues long. CDR3 sequence (DNA): TGCGCCAGCAGCCAGAGCGGACGGGGAGGGGGCTATGGCTACACCTTC. It encodes CASSQSGRGGGYGYTF.

The gene calls are TRBV28 and TRBJ2-7, with 7 positions matching TRBD2. V was clipped by 5 bases and J by 5 bases; unmatched bases: 9. Germline V gene data show CDR1 as MDHEN and CDR2 as SYDVKM. The CDR3 loop spans 14 amino acids. Written as DNA, the CDR3 is TGTGCCAGCAGTCTATCAAGACTAGCCCACGAGCAGTACTTC. Translating it yields CASSLSRLAHEQYF.

The chain recombines TRBV6-2 or TRBV6-3 with TRBJ1-2, with 9 bases that match TRBD1. Unmatched junction bases numbered 0, after V lost 0 bases and J lost 4 bases. CDR3 length: 14 amino acids. Germline CDR1 is MNHEY and CDR2 is SVGEGT. In DNA form, the CDR3 reads TGTGCCAGCAGTTACTCGACAGGGGGCTATGGCTACACCTTC. Translating it yields CASSYSTGGYGYTF.

This sequence joins TRBV18 and TRBJ1-6; TRBD1 matches at 7 bases. This CDR3 spans 15 amino acids. In germline, CDR1 is KGHSH, CDR2 LQKENI. Losses at the gene ends were 5 bases for V and 7 bases for J; bases not matched to a gene: 8. The CDR3 sequence: CASSTSDRENSPLHF. The CDR3 DNA reads TGTGCCAGCTCAACCTCTGACAGGGAAAATTCACCCCTCCACTTT. The full variable domain, completed using reference TRBV18 and TRBJ1-6, is NAGVMQNPRHLVRRRGQEARLRCSPMKGHSHVYWYRQLPEEGLKFMVYLQKENIIDESGMPKERFSAEFPKEGPSILRIQQVVRGDSAAYFCASSTSDRENSPLHFGNGTRLTVT.

V is TRBV28 and J is TRBJ1-2; D ambiguous. The V and J ends lost 4 bases and 5 bases respectively, with 8 bases between them. The CDR3 covers 12 residues. In germline, CDR1 is MDHEN, CDR2 SYDVKM. CDR3 sequence (DNA): TGTGCCAGCAGTTCCAACCGGTATGGCTACACCTTC. It encodes CASSSNRYGYTF.